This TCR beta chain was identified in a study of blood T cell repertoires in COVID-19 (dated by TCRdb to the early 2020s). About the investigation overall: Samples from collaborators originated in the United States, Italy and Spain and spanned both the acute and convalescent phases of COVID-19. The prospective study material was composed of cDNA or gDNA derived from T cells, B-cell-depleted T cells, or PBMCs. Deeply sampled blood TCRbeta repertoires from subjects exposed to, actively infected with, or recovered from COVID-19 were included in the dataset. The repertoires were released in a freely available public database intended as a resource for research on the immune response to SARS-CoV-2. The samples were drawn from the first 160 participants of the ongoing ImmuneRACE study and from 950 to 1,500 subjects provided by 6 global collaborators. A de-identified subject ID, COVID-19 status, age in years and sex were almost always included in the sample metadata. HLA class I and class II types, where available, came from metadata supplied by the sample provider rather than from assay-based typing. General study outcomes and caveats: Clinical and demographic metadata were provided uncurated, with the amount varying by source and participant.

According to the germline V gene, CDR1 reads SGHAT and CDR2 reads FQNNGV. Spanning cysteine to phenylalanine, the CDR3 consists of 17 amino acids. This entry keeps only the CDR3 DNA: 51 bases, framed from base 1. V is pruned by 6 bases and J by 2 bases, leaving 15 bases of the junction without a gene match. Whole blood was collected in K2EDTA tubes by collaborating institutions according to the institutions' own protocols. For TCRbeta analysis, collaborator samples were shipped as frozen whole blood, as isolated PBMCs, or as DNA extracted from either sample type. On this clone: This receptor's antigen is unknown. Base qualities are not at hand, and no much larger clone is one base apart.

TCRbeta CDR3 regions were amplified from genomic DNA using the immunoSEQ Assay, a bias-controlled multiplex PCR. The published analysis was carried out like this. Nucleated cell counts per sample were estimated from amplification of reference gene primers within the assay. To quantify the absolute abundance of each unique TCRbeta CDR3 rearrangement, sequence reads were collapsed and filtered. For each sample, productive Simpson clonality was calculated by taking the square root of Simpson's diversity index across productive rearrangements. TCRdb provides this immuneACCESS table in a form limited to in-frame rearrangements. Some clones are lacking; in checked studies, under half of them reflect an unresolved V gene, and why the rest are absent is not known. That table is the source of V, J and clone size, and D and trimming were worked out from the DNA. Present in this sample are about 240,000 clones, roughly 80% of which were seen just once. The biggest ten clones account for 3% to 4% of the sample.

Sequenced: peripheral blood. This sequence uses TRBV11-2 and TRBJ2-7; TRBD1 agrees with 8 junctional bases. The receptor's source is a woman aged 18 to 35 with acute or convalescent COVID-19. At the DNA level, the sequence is TGTGCCAGCAGACGACCGGCTGGGACAGGTTCTACCTACGAGCAGTACTTC. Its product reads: CASRRPAGTGSTYEQYF.